The table lists the clone carrying this T cell receptor beta chain with many counts. Using RNA transcripts as the source, TCR beta CDR3 regions were amplified. TCR CDR3 regions were first amplified by RT-PCR with HTBI primers. Each CDR3 protein gets one entry after TCRdb re-called the multiplex PCR reads with MiXCR. The sample shows 390,000 or so distinct CDR3 sequences, approximately 14% of them seen only once. The data originate from a study of T cells in Graves' hyperthyroidism and ophthalmopathy. V gave up 1 base and J gave up 6 bases, with 6 bases separating them. The CDR3 is made up of 12 amino acids. CDR1 SEHNR and CDR2 FQNEAQ come from the germline V gene (reference sequence).

The chain joins TRBV7-9 to TRBJ1-1; D gene ambiguous. This clonotype originated in a man between 18 and 29 years old with Graves' ophthalmopathy. The sequencing sample was made of blood. The CDR3 region has the DNA TGTGCCAGCAGCTTAGAGGGTGCTGAAGCTTTCTTT. Its translation: CASSLEGAEAFF.